Below, 22 T cell receptor beta chains from the same sample are listed, as sequenced in a study of blood T cells in healthy people across ages. Next came a second PCR, run for 7 to 11 cycles, which used a sample-barcoded 5' primer along with a J-beta primer mix. MiXCR was run by TCRdb on the 5' RACE reads, yielding one entry per CDR3 protein. Among 2 million or so distinct CDR3 sequences listed, around half were seen once. Sequenced input: blood. All receptors come from a woman in her 40s in good health.

The chain employs TRBV12-3 or TRBV12-4 and TRBJ1-2; TRBD1 might be the D (5 bases). The CDR3 totals 15 residues. V lost 2 bases and J 7 bases, leaving 17 bases between the germline ends. The CDR3 loop reads CASSLLVGEAGGYTF. For the CDR3, the DNA is TGTGCCAGCAGTTTATTAGTAGGGGAGGCAGGTGGCTACACCTTC.

This clonotype was seen only a few times. This chain uses TRBV20-1 with TRBJ2-3; 7 positions agree with TRBD2. CDR1 is DFQATT, CDR2 SNEGSKA, per germline (reference sequence). CDR3 length: 14 amino acids. Trimming removed 0 bases from V and 4 bases from J; junction bases left unmatched: 4. The CDR3 here is CSARDLGGADTQYF. The CDR3 nucleotides read TGCAGTGCTAGAGATCTGGGGGGGGCAGATACGCAGTATTTT.

This clonotype is a singleton in its sample. V usage is TRBV28 and J usage is TRBJ1-1; TRBD1 matches 9 bases. CDR3 length: 17 amino acids. The V segment lost 0 bases and the J segment 4 bases; nucleotides outside the gene matches: 9. The germline CDR1 and CDR2 sequences are MDHEN and SYDVKM. The CDR3 DNA reads TGTGCCAGCAGTTTATGGGGAACAGGGGGCGGGAGCACTGAAGCTTTCTTT. It yields the protein CASSLWGTGGGSTEAFF.

The chain uses TRBV9 and TRBJ1-1, with D uncertain. Germline CDR1 reads SGDLS; CDR2 reads YYNGEE. V shed 0 bases and J shed 7 bases, with 10 bases lying between them. The CDR3 is 13 residues long. The CDR3 DNA reads TGTGCCAGCAGCGTAGTTGGTGGTCATGAAGCTTTCTTT. Amino acids: CASSVVGGHEAFF.

The CDR3, as DNA: TGTGCCAGAGGCAGAGGGGGACTAGCGGGGGGGCGAGATACGCAGTATTTT. Its protein is CARGRGGLAGGRDTQYF. The chain recombines TRBV2 with TRBJ2-3; TRBD2 agrees at 16 bases. CDR3 length equals 17 residues. Germline V CDR1 and CDR2: SNHLY, FYNNEI. Trimming cost V 9 bases and J 5 bases; bases outside gene matches: 11.

V is TRBV4-2 and J is TRBJ2-1; 10 bases map to TRBD2. V lost 0 bases to trimming and J lost 3 bases; unmatched junction nucleotides: 5. Germline V gene data show CDR1 as LGHNA and CDR2 as YNFKEQ. The CDR3 is 17 amino acids. CDR3 in amino acids: CASSQESGGALYNEQFF. The CDR3 DNA reads as TGTGCCAGCAGCCAAGAAAGCGGGGGGGCTCTCTACAATGAGCAGTTCTTC.

J is TRBJ2-3 and V is TRBV4-2, with a possible D match to TRBD1 (5 bases). V dropped 1 base and J dropped 4 bases, with 15 bases sitting between them. In germline, CDR1 is LGHNA, CDR2 YNFKEQ. The CDR3 has 16 residues. The CDR3 DNA sequence: TGTGCCAGCAGCCAAGGAATCCAGGGCATGGCAGATACGCAGTATTTT. As protein: CASSQGIQGMADTQYF.

The CDR3 protein is CASSVITGDIQYF. DNA for the CDR3: TGTGCCAGCAGCGTAATCACAGGGGACATTCAGTACTTC. The chain combines TRBV7-9 with TRBJ2-4; 7 positions match TRBD1. CDR3 size: 13 residues. The V gene's germline CDR1 is SEHNR and CDR2 FQNEAQ (reference sequence). J lost 8 bases, V lost 5 bases, and 6 bases had no gene match.

V usage is TRBV20-1 and J usage is TRBJ1-2; 7 bases are shared with TRBD1. This CDR3 spans 13 amino acids. V lost 4 bases, J lost 7 bases, and 9 bases stayed unmatched. The germline gives CDR1 DFQATT, CDR2 SNEGSKA (reference sequence). The CDR3 DNA follows: TGCAGTGCTACGGCCGGGACAGCTGGTGGCTACACCTTC. It specifies CSATAGTAGGYTF.

V gene TRBV12-3 or TRBV12-4 combines with J gene TRBJ1-1; D is undetermined. The germline V and J ends were trimmed by 8 bases and 2 bases, with 12 bases remaining between them. This CDR3 is built from 13 residues. This chain's CDR3 is CASQRGFNTEAFF. The CDR3 nucleotides are TGTGCCAGCCAACGGGGATTTAACACTGAAGCTTTCTTT.

This chain uses TRBV7-9 with TRBJ2-1; D call uncertain. The CDR3 is 14 residues long. Germline V gene data show CDR1 as SEHNR and CDR2 as FQNEAQ (reference sequence). V dropped 1 base and J dropped 3 bases, with 7 bases sitting between them. The CDR3 nucleotides are TGTGCCAGCAGCTTAGAGGCAGACTACAATGAGCAGTTCTTC. Its protein is CASSLEADYNEQFF.

V and J are TRBV24-1 and TRBJ2-1; 10 positions match TRBD2. This CDR3 has 17 residues. V gave up 4 bases and J gave up 6 bases; unmatched junction bases: 11. From germline, CDR1 is KGHDR and CDR2 SFDVKD. CDR3 nucleotides: TGTGCCACCAGTGACCCCCTACCAAGCGGGGGGGCCAATGAGCAGTTCTTC. Amino acid sequence: CATSDPLPSGGANEQFF.

This clonotype was detected a few times. The chain has TRBV6-6 and TRBJ2-7, with D perhaps matching TRBD2 (6 bases). The CDR3 length is 17 residues. V was clipped by 0 bases and J by 0 bases, with 15 bases between them. Germline lookup yields CDR1 MNHNY and CDR2 SVGAGI (reference sequence). The CDR3 loop reads CASSYSGRDLSSYEQYF. CDR3 DNA sequence: TGTGCCAGCAGTTACTCGGGCCGGGACTTAAGCTCCTACGAGCAGTACTTC.

The chain recombines TRBV7-3 with TRBJ2-1; tentatively, D is TRBD2 (6 bases). Trimming removed 4 bases from V and 2 bases from J, with 15 bases in between. Germline V lookup: CDR1 SGHTA, CDR2 FQGTGA. The CDR3 has 16 residues. The DNA of the CDR3 is TGTGCCAGCAGCTCAAGGGGAGGTAAGGCCTACAATGAGCAGTTCTTC. Protein product: CASSSRGGKAYNEQFF. The complete variable domain, with remaining parts taken from reference TRBV7-3 and TRBJ2-1, reads GAGVSQTPSNKVTEKGKYVELRCDPISGHTALYWYRQSLGQGPEFLIYFQGTGAADDSGLPNDRFFAVRPEGSVSTLKIQRTERGDSAVYLCASSSRGGKAYNEQFFGPGTRLTVL.

V is TRBV6-2 or TRBV6-3 and J is TRBJ2-5; D possibly corresponds to TRBD2 (6 bases). The CDR3 runs to 15 residues. Per germline, CDR1 MNHEY and CDR2 SVGEGT. V lost 4 bases, J lost 4 bases, and 16 bases lay in between. CDR3 region: CASSLNSMGGETQYF. In DNA, the CDR3 is TGTGCCAGCAGTTTAAACTCCATGGGAGGAGAGACCCAGTACTTC.

The V and J genes are TRBV24-1 and TRBJ2-5; D gene unclear. Germline V lookup: CDR1 KGHDR, CDR2 SFDVKD. This CDR3 has 15 residues. V was clipped by 9 bases and J by 5 bases, with 21 bases between them. CDR3: CATESPRVLFETQYF. In nucleotides, the CDR3 is TGTGCCACCGAATCGCCAAGGGTATTATTCGAGACCCAGTACTTC.

This clonotype was recorded a few times. The chain couples TRBV5-1 to TRBJ2-4, with D uncertain. The CDR3 extends over 14 amino acids. CDR1 and CDR2 from the germline V gene are SGHRS and YFSETQ. V was cut by 4 bases and J by 7 bases, with 15 bases left in between. CDR3 in amino acids: CASSLDSRRNIQYF. CDR3 coding DNA: TGCGCCAGCAGCCTTGACTCCCGACGTAACATTCAGTACTTC.

The V and J genes are TRBV25-1 and TRBJ2-1; the D call may be TRBD1 or TRBD2 (5 bases each). The CDR3 has 19 residues. V lost 3 bases to trimming and J lost 4 bases, with 25 bases between them. Germline V lookup: CDR1 MGHDK, CDR2 SYGVNS. As DNA, the CDR3 is TGTGCCAGCAGTGAGCCTCGGGACGTCCCTGAGGGTCCATACAATGAGCAGTTCTTC. Protein product: CASSEPRDVPEGPYNEQFF.

This clonotype showed up just once. The rearrangement joins TRBV7-2 to TRBJ2-7, with no clear D. Between the trimmed V and J ends, which lost 5 bases and 2 bases, there was a span of 13 bases. Germline CDR1 and CDR2: SGHTA and FQGNSA. This CDR3 is 14 amino acids long. This CDR3 reads CASSPQQIPYEQYF. CDR3 nucleotide sequence: TGTGCCAGCAGCCCTCAACAGATTCCCTACGAGCAGTACTTC.

A word on this clonotype: The junction shows a germline mismatch at one end, possibly a read error. The chain employs TRBV5-8 and TRBJ2-1; TRBD2 is a possible D gene (7 bases). CDR1 and CDR2 from the germline V gene are SGHTS and YDEGEE. This CDR3 has 15 amino acids. The CDR3 sequence: CASTLGGAGYDEQFF. CDR3 bases: TGTGCCAGCACCTTGGGGGGGGCAGGGTACGATGAGCAGTTCTTC.

Worth noting for this clonotype: Mismatch with germline at one junction end may stem from a read error. V gene TRBV6-2 or TRBV6-3 combines with J gene TRBJ2-5; D might be TRBD1 or TRBD2, each matching 7 bases. CDR3 size: 14 residues. Germline CDR1 MNHEY, CDR2 SVGEGT. The CDR3 loop is CASRGGTDQGTQYF. The CDR3, as DNA: TGTGCCAGCAGGGGAGGGACAGACCAAGGGACCCAGTACTTC.

This clonotype was found a few times. CDR3 region: CSQTRGFRETQYF. The CDR3, as DNA: TGCAGCCAAACGCGGGGATTCCGAGAGACCCAGTACTTC. The J gene is TRBJ2-7, the V gene TRBV29-1, with D possibly TRBD2 on 6 matching bases. The DNA matches TRBJ2-5 better at its end, which makes the J call doubtful. Germline V gene lookup returns CDR1 SQVTM and CDR2 ANQGSEA. The CDR3 has 13 residues.